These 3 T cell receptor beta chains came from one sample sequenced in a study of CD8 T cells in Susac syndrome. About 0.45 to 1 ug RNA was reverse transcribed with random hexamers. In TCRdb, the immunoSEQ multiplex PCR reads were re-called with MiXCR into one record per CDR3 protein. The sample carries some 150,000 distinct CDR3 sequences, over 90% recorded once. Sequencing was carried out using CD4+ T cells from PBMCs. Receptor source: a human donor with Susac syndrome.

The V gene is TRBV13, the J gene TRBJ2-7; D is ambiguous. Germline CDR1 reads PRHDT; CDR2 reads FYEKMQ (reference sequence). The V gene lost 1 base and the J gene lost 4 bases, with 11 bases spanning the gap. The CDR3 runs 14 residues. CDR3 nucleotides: TGTGCCAGCAGCTTAGCCCGGAATGGGTACGAGCAGTACTTC. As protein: CASSLARNGYEQYF.

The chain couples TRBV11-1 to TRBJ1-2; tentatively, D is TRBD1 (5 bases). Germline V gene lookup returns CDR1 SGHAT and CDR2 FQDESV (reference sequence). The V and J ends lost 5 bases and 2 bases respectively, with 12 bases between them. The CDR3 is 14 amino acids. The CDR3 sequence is CASSTGTENYGYTF. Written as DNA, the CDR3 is TGTGCCAGCAGCACCGGGACGGAAAACTATGGCTACACCTTC.

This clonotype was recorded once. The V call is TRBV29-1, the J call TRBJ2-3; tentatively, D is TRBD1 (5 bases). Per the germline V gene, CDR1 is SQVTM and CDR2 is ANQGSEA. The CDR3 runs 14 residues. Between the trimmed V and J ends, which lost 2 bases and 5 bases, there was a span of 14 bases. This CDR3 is CSVESAGPRDTQYF. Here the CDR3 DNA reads TGCAGCGTTGAATCGGCAGGGCCCCGAGATACGCAGTATTTT.